This entry describes one T cell receptor (beta chain). There is no known antigen for this receptor. No per-base quality is available; no much larger clone lies one base away. The data were taken from a study of regulatory T cells in long-lasting Graves disease (dated by TCRdb to about 2021). For the wider study: Antithyroid drugs had been taken for less than 3 months by newly diagnosed Graves' disease patients. The study was conducted in China and was registered as a clinical trial. A total of some 35 samples underwent TCR sequencing: 13 from persistent and approximately 20 from newly diagnosed Graves' disease patients. This study used TCR sequencing and RNA sequencing of peripheral blood to compare persistent Graves' disease patients against newly diagnosed Graves' disease patients.

Library preparation employed multiplex PCR. Data came from an Illumina HiSeq 4000. To build TCR beta libraries, CDR3 regions were amplified by Arm-PCR using iRepertoire HTBI primers. PCR products were gel purified before sequencing. The paper's data handling went like this. Across samples, 60 to 70 TRBV and 15 or so TRBJ segments were identified and used for gene usage analysis of CDR3 amino acid clonotypes. COPE and FqMerger were used to merge filtered high-quality paired reads into contigs. BLAST was used to align contigs to the IMGT TRBV, TRBD and TRBJ reference genes, and CDR3 was defined following IMGT. Clonotypes above 0.1% frequency were classified as highly expanded clones. Repertoire diversity was measured by Shannon entropy, and V-J evenness by the Gini coefficient. Clonotypes shared by more than one individual were considered public. TCRdb passed the public sequencing reads through fastp at Q25 and MiXCR, retaining productive beta sequences. Records with the same CDR3 protein are collapsed into one entry carrying the most frequent genes and DNA. In this record, the V and J calls reflect TCRdb's handling and not the investigators' own analysis. This sample holds a few hundred thousand distinct CDR3 sequences; 12% were observed only once. Of the sample, about 19% falls within the top ten clones.

From V the trimming removes 2 bases and from J it removes 4 bases, while the gene matches leave 6 bases of the junction unaccounted for. CDR3 length: 15 amino acids, cysteine to phenylalanine. Only the CDR3 DNA stays, 45 bases, in frame from base 1. CDR1 and CDR2 are drawn from the germline V gene: MNHEY, SVGAGI. The meaning of the sample's time point label: newly diagnosed GD, antithyroid drugs for less than 3 months. RNA was extracted from PBMCs in TRIzol for both TCR sequencing and RNA sequencing. Graves' disease was diagnosed according to American Thyroid Association guidelines. Recruitment of patients was carried out at an endocrinology department in Xi'an, China. Each patient gave approximately 10 milliliters of peripheral blood, collected in an EDTA anticoagulant tube. PBMCs were isolated by Ficoll Paque Plus density gradient separation without further T cell sorting. An Agilent 2100 Bioanalyzer and agarose gel were used to check RNA quality, while a NanoDrop 2000 measured RNA concentration.

General conclusions and limits of the study: Persistent patients shared more public clonotypes among themselves (2,741) than newly diagnosed patients did (about 1,000). Preferential use of TRBV28, TRBJ1-2 and TRBJ2-5 was observed in persistent disease, whereas TRBV20-1 and TRBJ2-1 were favored in newly diagnosed disease. Because the primary lesion, thyroid tissue, could not be accessed, the study looked at peripheral blood alone. Compared with newly diagnosed patients, persistent Graves' disease patients had lower TCR Shannon entropy and fewer highly expanded clones, which suggests clonal expansion. Sequencing and analysis were restricted to the TCR beta chain. As a limitation, the authors acknowledged that the small sample size may reduce accuracy.

These sequences were also reported in another study, on T cells in Graves' hyperthyroidism and ophthalmopathy. That second report states: Stable Graves' hyperthyroidism was defined as no progression to ophthalmopathy during 18 months of follow-up. Hyperthyroidism patients were newly diagnosed, with disease duration under 2 months, and aged 18 to 65 years. The study excluded patients with uncontrolled infections, other autoimmune diseases, pregnancy or lactation. Diagnoses were established on the basis of clinical symptoms, serum thyroxine and TRAb, thyroid ultrasound, and orbital computed tomography. A first-round RT-PCR of the TCR CDR3 used the HTBI primer set with the Qiagen OneStep RT-PCR kit. Most expanded thyroid clonotypes (frequency above 0.001) were also found in blood, which suggests that blood repertoires may mirror thyroid immune responses. A model built on a 13 V-J signature distinguished ophthalmopathy from stable hyperthyroidism, reaching 85% to 90% sensitivity and under 84% specificity in cross-validation and 80%/75% in testing. In validation, the model predicted progression to ophthalmopathy a median of about 5.9 months before onset, with about 67% sensitivity and about 72% specificity. TCR V-J signatures able to tell the groups apart were searched for in a discovery cohort of 100 or so patients, of whom more than 40 had Graves' ophthalmopathy and roughly 58 had stable Graves' hyperthyroidism. Prospective prediction of ophthalmopathy was tested in an independent validation cohort of under 20 hyperthyroidism patients and 17 patients who later progressed to ophthalmopathy. The 100 discovery patients were randomly divided into training and test sets at a 7:3 ratio. In several Graves' hyperthyroidism patients, the study also compared T-cell repertoires from thyroid tissue with T-cell repertoires from blood. After blood sampling, hyperthyroidism patients were treated with methimazole at a starting dose of 30 mg daily, and ophthalmopathy patients were treated with high-dose intravenous methylprednisolone. The libraries were constructed in a second round of multiplex PCR and then size-selected and purified. Libraries were sequenced paired-end with 100 bp reads on an Illumina HiSeq2000. SOAPnuke was used to process the raw data, removing reads that contained adapters or uncalled bases, had a mean Phred below 15, or lacked an exact match to the constant primer or identifier. High-quality paired reads were merged with COPE v1.2.5, and unique nucleotide sequences were defined as clonotypes. MiTCR v1.1 was used to align clonotypes to the IMGT TRBV, TRBD and TRBJ reference segments. Analysis was restricted to V-J combinations with a frequency above 0.0001, which covered 98% to 99.2% of repertoires. A TCS score was defined as the ratio of F50 (clonal expansion) to E x V (chaos), with BLOSUM62-based TCRdist applied between CDR3 peptides within each V-J. Welch's t-statistics and random forest reduced 450 to 600 V-J features to under 15, which were used in a naive Bayes classifier (R e1071). No statistical method was used to set the sample size in advance, and investigators knew the group allocation. TCR Vbeta CDR3 sequencing of 120 to 150 peripheral blood samples (43 ophthalmopathy, 75 hyperthyroidism and roughly 17 progressor patients) is reported in the paper.

Sequencing was performed on peripheral blood mononuclear cells (PBMCs), taken at new diagnosis, from a patient treated with antithyroid drugs. This sequence originates from a woman aged 18-30 years with Graves disease. Donor details come from another sample of the same person, matched by shared clones. The chain joins TRBV6-5 to TRBJ2-7; a stretch of 9 junction bases matches TRBD2. The DNA sequence is as follows: TGTGCCAGCAGTTACGAGGCGGGAGGGCGTTACGAGCAGTACTTC. Its protein product is CASSYEAGGRYEQYF.